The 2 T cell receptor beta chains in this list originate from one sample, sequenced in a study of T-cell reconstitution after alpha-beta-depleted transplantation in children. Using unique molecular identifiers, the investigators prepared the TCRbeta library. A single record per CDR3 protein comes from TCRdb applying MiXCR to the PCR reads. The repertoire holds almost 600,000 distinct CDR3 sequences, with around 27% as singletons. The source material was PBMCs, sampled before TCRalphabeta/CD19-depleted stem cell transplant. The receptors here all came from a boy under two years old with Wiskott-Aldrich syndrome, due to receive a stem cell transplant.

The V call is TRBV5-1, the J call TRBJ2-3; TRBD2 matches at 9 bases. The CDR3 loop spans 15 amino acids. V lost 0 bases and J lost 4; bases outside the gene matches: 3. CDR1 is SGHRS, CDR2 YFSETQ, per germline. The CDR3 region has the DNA TGCGCCAGCAGCTTGGGTAGCGGGAGCTCAGATACGCAGTATTTT. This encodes CASSLGSGSSDTQYF.

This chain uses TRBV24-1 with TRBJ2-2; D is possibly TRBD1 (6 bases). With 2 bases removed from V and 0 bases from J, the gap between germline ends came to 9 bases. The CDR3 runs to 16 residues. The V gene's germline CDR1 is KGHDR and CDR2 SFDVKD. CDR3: CATSDSGTSNTGELFF. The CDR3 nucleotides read TGTGCCACCAGTGATTCCGGGACATCGAACACCGGGGAGCTGTTTTTT.